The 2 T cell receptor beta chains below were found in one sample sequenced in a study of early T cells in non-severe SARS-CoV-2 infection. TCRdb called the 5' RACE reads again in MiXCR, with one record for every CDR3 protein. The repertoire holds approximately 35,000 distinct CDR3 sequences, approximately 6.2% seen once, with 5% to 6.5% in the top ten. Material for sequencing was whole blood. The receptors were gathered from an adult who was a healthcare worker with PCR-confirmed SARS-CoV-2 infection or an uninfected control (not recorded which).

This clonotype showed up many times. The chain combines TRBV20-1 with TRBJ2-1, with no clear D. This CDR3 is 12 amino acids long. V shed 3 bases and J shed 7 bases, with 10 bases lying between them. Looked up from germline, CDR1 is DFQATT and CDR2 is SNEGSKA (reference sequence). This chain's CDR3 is CSARAVGNEQFF. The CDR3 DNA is TGCAGTGCTAGGGCGGTGGGGAATGAGCAGTTCTTC.

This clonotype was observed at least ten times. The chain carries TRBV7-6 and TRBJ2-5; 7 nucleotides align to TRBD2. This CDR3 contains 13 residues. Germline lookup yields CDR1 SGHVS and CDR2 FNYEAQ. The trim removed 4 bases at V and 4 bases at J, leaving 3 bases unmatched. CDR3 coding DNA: TGTGCCAGCAGCTCCCGACTAGCAGAGACCCAGTACTTC. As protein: CASSSRLAETQYF.